The 2 T cell receptor beta chains reported below all come from one sample, sequenced in a study of cytomegalovirus exposure and HLA in healthy donors. The PCR used 60 Vbeta and 13 Jbeta primers. Some clones are missing from TCRdb's copy, which holds only in-frame ones; the method was immunoSEQ multiplex PCR. This table has fewer than 200,000 clones, approximately 84% appearing once. The sample comprised PBMCs. These receptors all come from a young man in good health and CMV-seropositive.

J is TRBJ1-3 and V is TRBV4-3; 7 bases are shared with TRBD1. Germline CDR1 reads LGHNA; CDR2 reads YSLEER. The CDR3 contains 18 residues. Germline trimming cut 2 bases from V and 0 bases from J; bases unmatched to any gene: 10. The CDR3, as DNA: TGCGCCAGCAGCCAACGGACAGGCACCCTTTACTCTGGAAACACCATATATTTT. This encodes CASSQRTGTLYSGNTIYF.

The chain couples TRBV7-2 to TRBJ2-7; the D gene is possibly TRBD2 (6 bases). Trimming removed 2 bases at V and 5 bases at J, with 13 bases between. This CDR3 region has 14 residues. CDR1 and CDR2 from the germline V gene are SGHTA and FQGNSA. Here the CDR3 reads CASSLRLGVDEQYF. The CDR3 DNA reads as TGTGCCAGCAGCTTACGACTAGGTGTAGACGAGCAGTACTTC.